This entry concerns a single T cell receptor (beta chain). Antigen unknown. It was by 5' RACE with UMI labels that the TRB cDNA libraries were prepared. From its re-call of the 5' RACE reads, TCRdb lists each CDR3 protein once, without DNA. The table counts fewer than 95,000 distinct CDR3 sequences; around 1.7% lies in the top ten. Germline-derived CDR1 and CDR2 are MDHEN and SYDVKM. The CDR3 totals 16 residues. The data were taken from a study of CXCR3-negative and CXCR3-positive naive CD8 T cells. Study conclusions and caveats: Naive cells that were CXCR3-positive had more hydrophobic TRB CDR3s (compared with CXCR3-negative naive cells). Similar TRBV-TRBJ gene usage was seen in naive CXCR3-negative and CXCR3-positive cells, but not in memory cells.

Sequencing input: naive CXCR3- CD8+ T cells from blood. Sample subset: CD45RO-CCR7+CD27+CD95- naive CD8+ T cells lacking CXCR3 (TNR3-). V usage is TRBV28 and J usage is TRBJ2-1; TCRdb's D call of TRBD2 is untestable without DNA. This TCR was recovered from a human donor in good health. Some clones in this sample may be carry-over from other donors' samples. The CDR3 here is CASTEREGTPYNEQFF.